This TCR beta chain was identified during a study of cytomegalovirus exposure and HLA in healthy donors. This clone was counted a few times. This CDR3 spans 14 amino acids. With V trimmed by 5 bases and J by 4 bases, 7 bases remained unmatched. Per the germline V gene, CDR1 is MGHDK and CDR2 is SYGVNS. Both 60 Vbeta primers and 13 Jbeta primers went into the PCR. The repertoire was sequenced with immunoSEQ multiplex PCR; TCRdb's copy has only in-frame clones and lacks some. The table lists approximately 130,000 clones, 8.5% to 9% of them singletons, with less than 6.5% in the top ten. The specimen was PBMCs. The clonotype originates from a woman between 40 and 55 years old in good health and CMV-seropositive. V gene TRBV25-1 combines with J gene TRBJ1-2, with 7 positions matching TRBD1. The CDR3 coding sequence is TGTGCCAGCAGTCGCCAGACAGGGTCCTATGGCTACACCTTC. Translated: CASSRQTGSYGYTF.